Below, 30 T cell receptor beta chains from the same sample are listed, as sequenced in a study of post-analysis software for immune sequencing data. General study findings and limits: Higher frequency in patients than in controls was seen for 5 or 6 TRBV segments, with TRBV5-6, TRBV5-1 and TRBV20-1 among them.

The authors incorporated unique molecular identifiers into the TCR beta cDNA libraries. TCRdb fed the PCR reads into MiXCR, producing one record per CDR3 protein. This table holds roughly 650,000 distinct CDR3 sequences, approximately 60% found once. Their recognized antigens are unknown. Sequencing input: blood. The receptors were gathered from a girl aged 2-10 years with multiple sclerosis.

The rearrangement joins TRBV21-1 to TRBJ2-3; the listed D gene, TRBD1, was not tested against the DNA. TRBV21-1 is classified as a pseudogene. The CDR3 runs 16 residues. DNA of the CDR3: TGTGCCAGCAGCAAATCCCGACAGGGGAACACAGATACGCAGTATTTT. It yields the protein CASSKSRQGNTDTQYF.

The rearrangement joins TRBV6-6 to TRBJ1-5; D unresolved. The CDR3 contains 13 residues. The V and J ends lost 4 bases and 10 bases respectively, with 14 bases between them. Germline V CDR1 and CDR2: MNHNY, SVGAGI (reference sequence). The CDR3 loop reads CASSSLQANPQHF. The CDR3, as DNA: TGTGCCAGCAGTTCCCTCCAAGCTAACCCCCAGCATTTT.

DNA for the CDR3: TGCAGTGCTAGTAAACCCACAGAGACCCAGTACTTC. This translates into CSASKPTETQYF. The genes are TRBV20-1 and TRBJ2-7; D uncertain. The J call may not be correct, given that the DNA end is closer to TRBJ2-5. The germline V gene has CDR1 DFQATT and CDR2 SNEGSKA (reference sequence). The CDR3 runs 12 residues.

The chain joins TRBV2 to TRBJ2-4, with D maybe TRBD2 (6 bases). In germline, CDR1 is SNHLY, CDR2 FYNNEI. The CDR3 sequence is 15 residues long. V was shortened by 3 bases and J by 9 bases, with 18 bases between the two germline ends. Written as DNA, the CDR3 is TGTGCCAGCAGTGATACAATGCCTGGGGACTCCATTCAGTACTTC. Encoded protein: CASSDTMPGDSIQYF. The complete variable domain, with remaining parts taken from reference TRBV2 and TRBJ2-4, reads EPEVTQTPSHQVTQMGQEVILRCVPISNHLYFYWYRQILGQKVEFLVSFYNNEISEKSEIFDDQFSVERPDGSNFTLKIRSTKLEDSAMYFCASSDTMPGDSIQYFGAGTRLSVL.

The table lists this clonotype with a few counts. This rearrangement joins TRBV6-2 or TRBV6-3 to TRBJ2-1; 11 bases map to TRBD2. Trimming cost V 7 bases and J 3 bases; bases outside gene matches: 5. CDR1 and CDR2 from the germline V gene are MNHEY and SVGEGT. The CDR3 is made up of 15 amino acids. CDR3 nucleotides: TGTGCCAGCACTAGTAGCGGGGGGGTCTACAATGAGCAGTTCTTC. This sequence encodes CASTSSGGVYNEQFF.

J is TRBJ2-3 and V is TRBV6-1, with D maybe TRBD1 (5 bases). Germline V lookup: CDR1 MNHNS, CDR2 SASEGT. V lost 1 base to trimming and J lost 8 bases, with 10 bases between them. This CDR3 is built from 13 residues. The CDR3 nucleotides are TGTGCCAGCAGTGAAGAGGAAGGGGTTACGCAGTATTTT. Translated: CASSEEEGVTQYF.

J is TRBJ1-5 and V is TRBV4-3, with D possibly matching TRBD1 (5 bases). The CDR3 has 14 residues. Per germline, CDR1 LGHNA and CDR2 YSLEER. V was pared by 1 base and J by 7 bases, with 11 bases between. CDR3 amino acids: CASSQVLGDQPQHF. DNA of the CDR3: TGCGCCAGCAGCCAAGTTCTGGGGGACCAGCCCCAGCATTTT.

This rearrangement joins TRBV12-3 or TRBV12-4 to TRBJ1-2; D possibly corresponds to TRBD1 (5 bases). The CDR3 contains 12 residues. The V and J ends lost 4 bases and 4 bases respectively, with 7 bases between them. In nucleotides, the CDR3 is TGTGCCAGCAGTTATGGGGGCTATGGCTACACCTTC. Amino acids: CASSYGGYGYTF.

This rearrangement joins TRBV6-2 or TRBV6-3 to TRBJ2-3; 10 bases align to TRBD2. Germline V gene data show CDR1 as MNHEY and CDR2 as SVGEGT. The CDR3 runs 14 residues. J gave up 10 bases and V 4 bases, and 8 bases lay outside the gene matches. CDR3 residues: CASSLLSGGAAQYF. DNA of the CDR3: TGTGCCAGCAGTTTGTTAAGCGGGGGGGCTGCGCAGTATTTT.

The J gene is TRBJ2-1, the V gene TRBV5-6; 13 positions match TRBD2. Germline values: CDR1 SGHDT, CDR2 YYEEEE. Trimming cost V 1 base and J 8 bases; bases outside gene matches: 6. The CDR3 length is 16 residues. The CDR3 protein is CASSLKGLAGKDEQFF. The DNA for the CDR3 is TGTGCCAGCAGCTTGAAGGGACTAGCGGGAAAAGATGAGCAGTTCTTC.

The chain recombines TRBV29-1 with TRBJ2-7; D is unresolved. Per germline, CDR1 SQVTM and CDR2 ANQGSEA. Trimming took off 2 bases at V and 1 base at J, with 9 bases between the two ends. The CDR3 covers 13 residues. CDR3 in amino acids: CSVEQLTSYEQYF. CDR3 DNA: TGCAGCGTTGAACAGCTAACTTCCTACGAGCAGTACTTC.

V is TRBV28 and J is TRBJ2-7; 9 bases are a match to TRBD1. V shed 4 bases, J shed 4 bases, and the junction held 17 bases outside the gene matches. Germline CDR1 MDHEN, CDR2 SYDVKM. CDR3 length: 18 residues. The chain's CDR3 is CASSSIILGTGNWYEQYF. As DNA, the CDR3 is TGTGCCAGCAGTTCCATCATCTTGGGGACAGGGAATTGGTACGAGCAGTACTTC.

The rearrangement uses TRBV11-3 and TRBJ2-3, with TRBD2 identical over 10 bases. This CDR3 has 15 residues. CDR1 and CDR2 (germline): SGHNT, YENEEA. Trimming at V came to 5 bases and at J to 3 bases, leaving 5 bases not matched to a gene. DNA for the CDR3: TGTGCCAGCAGCCAAATACTAGCGGGGACAGATACGCAGTATTTT. Translated: CASSQILAGTDTQYF.

The chain joins TRBV10-2 to TRBJ1-1, with TRBD1 as a possible D gene (5 bases). The length of the CDR3 is 14 residues. In germline, CDR1 is WSHSY, CDR2 SAAADI. Trimming stripped 4 bases from V and 2 bases from J, with 11 bases between. In DNA, the CDR3 is TGCGCCAGCAGTGTAAGGACACTTAACACTGAAGCTTTCTTT. Translated, it gives CASSVRTLNTEAFF.

This rearrangement joins TRBV6-5 to TRBJ2-7; D is unclear. The germline V and J ends were trimmed by 11 bases and 6 bases, with 20 bases remaining between them. Germline values: CDR1 MNHEY, CDR2 SVGAGI. This CDR3 comprises 13 residues. Here the CDR3 DNA reads TGTGCCGGCCCAACGGTAGACTTCTCCGAGCAGTACTTC. It yields the protein CAGPTVDFSEQYF.

The V gene is TRBV10-3, the J gene TRBJ2-3; the D gene could be TRBD1 or TRBD2 (5 bases each). Germline-derived CDR1 and CDR2 are ENHRY and SYGVKD. The V end was cut by 3 bases, the J end by 10 bases, with 23 bases between. The CDR3 loop spans 16 amino acids. The CDR3 loop is CAISDAGAAAPLAQYF. The DNA of the CDR3 is TGTGCCATCAGTGATGCCGGGGCAGCCGCCCCCTTGGCGCAGTATTTT.

The chain recombines TRBV4-3 with TRBJ2-1, with 7 bases lining up with TRBD1. The CDR3 totals 16 residues. CDR1 is LGHNA and CDR2 is YSLEER in the germline V gene. The J segment lost 4 bases and the V segment lost 2 bases, leaving 8 bases of the junction unmatched. The CDR3, as DNA: TGCGCCAGCAGCCAACAGGTGACAGGGCAATACAATGAGCAGTTCTTC. Its protein product is CASSQQVTGQYNEQFF.

A few counts support this clonotype. This chain connects TRBV4-1 to TRBJ2-5, with D unresolved. The J call is in doubt because the DNA end fits TRBJ2-7 better. CDR1 and CDR2 from the germline V gene are MGHRA and YSYEKL. This CDR3 is 17 amino acids long. The CDR3 sequence: CASSQEARPPFRPEQYF. In DNA, the CDR3 is TGCGCCAGCAGCCAAGAGGCCAGACCGCCATTCCGTCCCGAGCAGTACTTC.

The chain couples TRBV20-1 to TRBJ2-7; 7 bases agree with TRBD1. Germline V gene data show CDR1 as DFQATT and CDR2 as SNEGSKA (reference sequence). V lost 1 base and J lost 0; bases outside the gene matches: 6. The CDR3 totals 15 residues. The CDR3 region is CSARAGGILSYEQYF. In nucleotides, the CDR3 is TGCAGTGCTAGAGCAGGGGGTATCCTCTCCTACGAGCAGTACTTC.

The chain is built from TRBV20-1 and TRBJ2-7; D is undetermined. Germline-derived CDR1 and CDR2 are DFQATT and SNEGSKA (reference sequence). The CDR3 is 14 amino acids. The germline V and J ends were trimmed by 1 base and 7 bases, with 17 bases remaining between them. CDR3 residues: CSARGAHTVGEQYF. In DNA, the CDR3 is TGCAGTGCTAGAGGGGCTCATACGGTGGGGGAGCAGTACTTC.

A note on this clonotype: The junction does not match germline at one end; this may be a read error. This chain connects TRBV29-1 to TRBJ2-3; D is possibly TRBD1 (6 bases). Germline CDR1 SQVTM, CDR2 ANQGSEA. The CDR3 has 14 residues. The CDR3 sequence: CSVDLTGRTDMQYF. The CDR3 region has the DNA TGCAGCGTTGATCTCACAGGGCGCACAGATATGCAGTATTTT.

V is TRBV5-1 and J is TRBJ1-5; D is uncertain. Germline loops: CDR1 SGHRS, CDR2 YFSETQ. V was trimmed by 4 bases and J by 5 bases, leaving 13 bases between them. The CDR3 spans 14 residues. CDR3 sequence reads: CASSPGTLDQPQHF. DNA for the CDR3: TGCGCCAGCAGCCCAGGAACACTGGATCAGCCCCAGCATTTT. Based on the CDR3 plus reference TRBV5-1 and TRBJ1-5, the full variable domain is KAGVTQTPRYLIKTRGQQVTLSCSPISGHRSVSWYQQTPGQGLQFLFEYFSETQRNKGNFPGRFSGRQFSNSRSEMNVSTLELGDSALYLCASSPGTLDQPQHFGDGTRLSIL.

A few counts support this clonotype. The J gene is TRBJ1-2, the V gene TRBV12-3 or TRBV12-4, with 8 nucleotides matching TRBD1. V lost 6 bases, J lost 5 bases, and 5 bases stayed unmatched. This CDR3 has 13 residues. DNA for the CDR3: TGTGCCAGCAGCTTGGACAGGGTATATGGCTACACCTTC. It yields the protein CASSLDRVYGYTF.

This clonotype turned up a few times. A much larger clone is a single base away; this may be a read error. V gene TRBV29-1 combines with J gene TRBJ2-7; TRBD1 matches at 7 bases. The CDR3 consists of 12 residues. V dropped 8 bases and J dropped 0; count of bases not matched to a gene: 4. Germline V gene sequence: CDR1 SQVTM, CDR2 ANQGSEA. CDR3 sequence reads: CSTRDSSYEQYF. The CDR3 DNA reads as TGCAGCACCCGGGACAGCTCCTACGAGCAGTACTTC.

CDR3 bases: TGTGCCACCTCGGACAGGAGGAATACCGGGGAGCTGTTTTTT. Amino acids: CATSDRRNTGELFF. J is TRBJ2-2 and V is TRBV24-1, with 7 bases fitting TRBD1. Germline V gene lookup returns CDR1 KGHDR and CDR2 SFDVKD. This CDR3 is built from 14 residues. V lost 9 bases, J lost 5 bases, and 8 bases stayed unmatched.

This clonotype came up a few times. The rearrangement uses TRBV7-2 and TRBJ2-3; no clear D. V dropped 6 bases and J dropped 8 bases, with 18 bases sitting between them. This CDR3 spans 14 amino acids. The germline V gene encodes CDR1 SGHTA and CDR2 FQGNSA. CDR3 sequence reads: CASSYTGLEGTQYF. The CDR3 DNA follows: TGTGCCAGCAGTTATACTGGGCTTGAAGGTACGCAGTATTTT.

The chain recombines TRBV20-1 with TRBJ2-3; D gene unclear. In germline, CDR1 is DFQATT, CDR2 SNEGSKA (reference sequence). Trimming cost V 3 bases and J 2 bases, with 15 bases left between them. The CDR3 is made up of 15 amino acids. CDR3 DNA sequence: TGCAGTGCTAGTCGTTTACCGCAGCCCACAGATACGCAGTATTTT. Translated, it gives CSASRLPQPTDTQYF.

The V call is TRBV4-1, the J call TRBJ2-7; 13 bases are shared with TRBD2. The J call may be faulty, since TRBJ2-5 better matches the DNA end. Germline CDR1 reads MGHRA; CDR2 reads YSYEKL. This CDR3 spans 15 amino acids. CDR3 in amino acids: CASSTGTSGKETQYF. CDR3 sequence (DNA): TGCGCCAGCAGCACAGGGACTAGCGGGAAGGAGACCCAGTACTTC.

The V and J genes are TRBV12-3 or TRBV12-4 and TRBJ1-2; 8 bases agree with TRBD1. J lost 7 bases, V lost 6 bases, and 7 bases had no gene match. This CDR3 has 13 amino acids. CDR3 sequence (DNA): TGTGCCAGCAGGACCGGACAGGGTTCTGGCTACACCTTC. Translation gives CASRTGQGSGYTF.

The V gene is TRBV25-1, the J gene TRBJ2-5; D is unresolved. The CDR3 covers 16 residues. The germline CDR1 and CDR2 sequences are MGHDK and SYGVNS. Trimming removed 3 bases at V and 2 bases at J, with 16 bases between. As DNA, the CDR3 is TGTGCCAGCAGTGATCGAACCGGACCGGCGCAAGAGACCCAGTACTTC. This translates into CASSDRTGPAQETQYF. Drawing the rest from reference TRBV25-1 and TRBJ2-5, the complete variable domain is EADIYQTPRYLVIGTGKKITLECSQTMGHDKMYWYQQDPGMELHLIHYSYGVNSTEKGDLSSESTVSRIRTEHFPLTLESARPSHTSQYLCASSDRTGPAQETQYFGPGTRLLVL.